This entry describes one T cell receptor beta chain. Its target is not known. Time point in this sample: newly diagnosed GD, antithyroid drugs for less than 3 months. Scientists built the TCR library using RNA that was extracted from PBMCs. These data are taken from a study of regulatory T cells in long-lasting Graves disease. Study-level background: Under 3 months of antithyroid drugs had been taken by newly diagnosed Graves' patients.

Combining iRepertoire HTBI primers with Arm-PCR of CDR3 regions, the authors built TCR beta libraries. TCRdb ran MiXCR on the multiplex PCR reads and lists one entry per CDR3 protein. The sample consists of over 350,000 distinct CDR3 sequences, 15% of them appearing once. Study-level findings and limits: Persistent disease showed a preference for TRBV28, TRBJ1-2 and TRBJ2-5.

Germline V gene sequence: CDR1 LGHDT, CDR2 YNNKEL (reference sequence). The J segment lost 6 bases and the V segment lost 1 base, leaving 2 bases of the junction unmatched. CDR3 length equals 14 residues. This same sample was also taken into another study, of T cells in Graves' hyperthyroidism and ophthalmopathy. From that paper: The hyperthyroidism patients had all been newly diagnosed, and their disease duration was under 2 months. Their ages ranged from 18 to 65 years.

V is TRBV3-1 and J is TRBJ2-1, with 8 nucleotides matching TRBD2. The sample here was peripheral blood mononuclear cells (PBMCs), taken at new diagnosis, from a patient treated with antithyroid drugs. This TCR derives from a woman aged 40 to 50 with Graves disease. CDR3 sequence: CASSQVGTSNEQFF. The CDR3 coding sequence is TGTGCCAGCAGCCAAGTGGGGACTAGCAATGAGCAGTTCTTC.